The 24 T cell receptor beta chains below all came from one sample that was sequenced in a study of memory CD4+ T cells and cytomegalovirus serostatus. The repertoire was sequenced with immunoSEQ multiplex PCR; TCRdb's copy has only in-frame clones and lacks some. Of 80,000 or so clones in the sample, just under 80% were seen once. Single viable CD3+CD4+CD8-CD45RO+ cells were sorted as the memory CD4+ T cells. Sequencing used memory CD4+ T cells from blood. The receptors derive from an adult in good health and CMV-seropositive.

V is TRBV6-5 and J is TRBJ2-2; TRBD2 is a possible D gene (5 bases). V was trimmed by 6 bases and J by 1 base, leaving 6 bases between them. Germline CDR1 is MNHEY and CDR2 is SVGAGI. This CDR3 is 13 amino acids long. Here the CDR3 reads CASREENTGELFF. CDR3 nucleotide sequence: TGTGCCAGCAGGGAGGAGAACACCGGGGAGCTGTTTTTT.

V is TRBV15 and J is TRBJ2-3, with D maybe TRBD2 (6 bases). The CDR3 is 17 amino acids. V was clipped by 0 bases and J by 5 bases, with 18 bases between them. Germline V gene sequence: CDR1 LNHNV, CDR2 YYDKDF (reference sequence). CDR3 sequence (DNA): TGTGCCACCAGCAGAGAAGTGGCTAATAGCGGCGGAGATACGCAGTATTTT. It specifies CATSREVANSGGDTQYF.

The chain joins TRBV5-6 to TRBJ1-2, with 12 nucleotides matching TRBD1. Germline assignment: CDR1 SGHDT and CDR2 YYEEEE. CDR3 length: 16 amino acids. With 4 bases clipped from V and 2 bases from J, the junction kept 6 bases outside the gene matches. The CDR3 reads CASSDGTGGWNYGYTF. In nucleotides, the CDR3 is TGTGCCAGCAGCGACGGGACAGGGGGCTGGAACTATGGCTACACCTTC. Based on the CDR3 plus reference TRBV5-6 and TRBJ1-2, the full variable domain is DAGVTQSPTHLIKTRGQQVTLRCSPKSGHDTVSWYQQALGQGPQFIFQYYEEEERQRGNFPDRFSGHQFPNYSSELNVNALLLGDSALYLCASSDGTGGWNYGYTFGSGTRLTVV.

The chain joins TRBV18 to TRBJ2-1, with 13 bases lining up with TRBD2. From germline, CDR1 is KGHSH and CDR2 LQKENI. The CDR3 is made up of 15 amino acids. V trimming: 2 bases; J trimming: 10 bases; junction bases outside the gene matches: 5. CDR3 amino acids: CASSPGTSGTGEQFF. The CDR3 DNA sequence: TGTGCCAGCTCACCAGGGACTAGCGGGACTGGAGAGCAGTTCTTC.

The rearrangement links TRBV7-2 to TRBJ2-3; 10 nucleotides agree with TRBD2. Germline loops: CDR1 SGHTA, CDR2 FQGNSA. The CDR3 contains 15 residues. V lost 7 bases and J lost 5; bases outside the gene matches: 9. CDR3 residues: CASTTSGRAEDTQYF. The CDR3, as DNA: TGTGCCAGCACCACCAGCGGGAGGGCCGAAGATACGCAGTATTTT.

The CDR3 reads CASSRESGRETQYF. The CDR3 bases are TGTGCCAGTAGCCGGGAATCAGGGCGAGAGACCCAGTACTTC. This sequence joins TRBV19 and TRBJ2-5; D tentatively reads TRBD1 or TRBD2 (5 bases each). The germline gives CDR1 LNHDA, CDR2 SQIVND (reference sequence). There are 14 residues in the CDR3. Trimming removed 6 bases from V and 4 bases from J, with 15 bases in between.

The chain is built from TRBV4-1 and TRBJ1-5, with D hard to call. CDR1 and CDR2 (germline): MGHRA, YSYEKL. This CDR3 contains 15 residues. The V end lost 0 bases, the J end lost 4 bases, and 10 bases lay between the germline ends. CDR3 residues: CASSQDWAANQPQHF. The CDR3 nucleotides read TGCGCCAGCAGCCAAGATTGGGCAGCGAATCAGCCCCAGCATTTT.

There are a few counts of this clone. This CDR3 is CASRGGTAEAFF. CDR3 nucleotide sequence: TGCGCCAGCAGGGGGGGGACCGCTGAAGCTTTCTTT. The chain employs TRBV5-1 and TRBJ1-1; perhaps TRBD1 as D (5 bases). The length of the CDR3 is 12 residues. V was trimmed by 5 bases and J by 6 bases, leaving 11 bases between them. Germline V gene lookup returns CDR1 SGHRS and CDR2 YFSETQ.

This clone turned up a few times. The CDR3 DNA reads TGTGCCAGTCGACGGGGAAATTCACCCCTCCACTTT. This codes for CASRRGNSPLHF. V is TRBV19 and J is TRBJ1-6; D is unresolved. Per the germline V gene, CDR1 is LNHDA and CDR2 is SQIVND (reference sequence). V was pared by 8 bases and J by 7 bases, with 9 bases between. The CDR3 covers 12 residues.

This rearrangement joins TRBV30 to TRBJ2-7, with D perhaps given as TRBD1 or TRBD2 (7 bases each). V gave up 5 bases and J gave up 0 bases, with 14 bases separating them. The germline V gene has CDR1 GTSNPN and CDR2 SVGIG (reference sequence). This CDR3 has 14 residues. CDR3 sequence reads: CAWSQGGTSYEQYV. The CDR3 DNA follows: TGTGCCTGGTCTCAGGGGGGGACCTCCTACGAGCAGTACGTC.

V gene TRBV30 combines with J gene TRBJ1-5; maybe TRBD1 (5 bases). Trimming took off 5 bases at V and 6 bases at J, with 17 bases between the two ends. The CDR3 runs 14 residues. Per germline, CDR1 GTSNPN and CDR2 SVGIG (reference sequence). The CDR3 bases are TGTGCCTGGGGGGCGAGAGAGGGCGGTCAGCCCCAGCATTTT. It encodes CAWGAREGGQPQHF.

The chain carries TRBV27 and TRBJ2-1; no reliable D call. Germline lookup yields CDR1 MNHEY and CDR2 SMNVEV (reference sequence). Trimming removed 7 bases at V and 2 bases at J, with 15 bases between. This CDR3 has 15 amino acids. The CDR3 DNA reads TGTGCCAGCATTAAAAATGGGGTAGCCTACAATGAGCAGTTCTTC. Its protein product is CASIKNGVAYNEQFF.

The V call is TRBV7-2, the J call TRBJ1-2, with 7 bases matching TRBD1. The J segment lost 1 base and the V segment lost 5 bases, leaving 10 bases of the junction unmatched. Germline CDR1 SGHTA, CDR2 FQGNSA. The CDR3 runs 16 residues. The CDR3 nucleotides read TGTGCCAGCAGCCCCAGGGGGGGGCGCATTAACTATGGCTACACCTTC. Residues: CASSPRGGRINYGYTF.

The V call is TRBV11-3, the J call TRBJ2-7; maybe TRBD2 (7 bases). Trimming shortened V by 3 bases and J by 5 bases, and 11 bases separated the two germline ends. This CDR3 contains 13 residues. Per the germline V gene, CDR1 is SGHNT and CDR2 is YENEEA. The CDR3 sequence is CASSLGGLNEQYF. The CDR3 DNA reads as TGTGCCAGCAGCTTGGGGGGGCTGAACGAGCAGTACTTC.

Note on this clone: Other DNA sequences within the sample encode an identical CDR3. The chain is built from TRBV30 and TRBJ1-5; 9 bases line up with TRBD1. Germline V gene sequence: CDR1 GTSNPN, CDR2 SVGIG (reference sequence). Trimming at V came to 5 bases and at J to 4 bases, leaving 0 bases not matched to a gene. The CDR3 runs to 12 residues. The CDR3 loop reads CAWGTGNQPQHF. CDR3 coding DNA: TGTGCCTGGGGGACAGGGAATCAGCCCCAGCATTTT.

Written as DNA, the CDR3 is TGTGCCAGTAGGGATACAGGGAGAGATGAAAAACTGTTTTTT. Residues: CASRDTGRDEKLFF. The chain links TRBV19 to TRBJ1-4, with a tentative D call TRBD1 (6 bases). CDR3 length: 14 residues. The germline V and J ends were trimmed by 6 bases and 6 bases, with 14 bases remaining between them. Germline assignment: CDR1 LNHDA and CDR2 SQIVND (reference sequence).

V gene TRBV27 combines with J gene TRBJ2-5, with TRBD2 matching over 9 bases. The germline V gene has CDR1 MNHEY and CDR2 SMNVEV (reference sequence). The CDR3 has 13 amino acids. Losses at the gene ends were 7 bases for V and 0 bases for J; bases not matched to a gene: 0. CDR3 sequence reads: CASKREDQETQYF. Written as DNA, the CDR3 is TGTGCCAGCAAGCGGGAGGACCAAGAGACCCAGTACTTC.

The chain uses TRBV10-3 and TRBJ1-2, with 8 bases lining up with TRBD1. Germline trimming cut 6 bases from V and 3 bases from J; bases unmatched to any gene: 6. Germline CDR1 reads ENHRY; CDR2 reads SYGVKD. The CDR3 runs 14 residues. CDR3 in amino acids: CAISSLTGDYGYTF. The CDR3 coding sequence is TGTGCCATCAGCTCACTGACAGGGGACTATGGCTACACCTTC.

J is TRBJ2-5 and V is TRBV5-1; 12 positions match TRBD1. V trimming: 3 bases; J trimming: 5 bases; junction bases outside the gene matches: 5. This CDR3 has 15 residues. From germline, CDR1 is SGHRS and CDR2 YFSETQ. DNA of the CDR3: TGCGCCAGCAGCTCCGGGACAGGGGGCGGGGAGACCCAGTACTTC. It codes for CASSSGTGGGETQYF.

The chain couples TRBV29-1 to TRBJ1-2; D gene unclear. The ends were cut back, 4 bases at V and 2 bases at J, with 8 bases in the middle. Germline CDR1 reads SQVTM; CDR2 reads ANQGSEA. This CDR3 is built from 12 residues. The CDR3 spells CSVGAGNYGYTF. DNA of the CDR3: TGCAGCGTTGGGGCCGGGAACTATGGCTACACCTTC.

This chain joins TRBV11-2 and TRBJ2-3; D is ambiguous. This CDR3 region has 17 residues. V lost 7 bases, J lost 4 bases, and 24 bases lay in between. In germline, CDR1 is SGHAT, CDR2 FQNNGV. The CDR3 reads CASTLSPGRFAADTQYF. The DNA of the CDR3 is TGTGCCAGCACACTCAGCCCGGGCCGCTTTGCGGCAGATACGCAGTATTTT.

J is TRBJ2-5 and V is TRBV7-8; tentatively, D is TRBD1 or TRBD2 (5 bases each). The CDR3 extends over 15 amino acids. The V end lost 3 bases, the J end lost 5 bases, and 16 bases lay between the germline ends. From germline, CDR1 is SGHVS and CDR2 FQNEAQ. The CDR3 spells CASSLVGWGSETQYF. DNA for the CDR3: TGTGCCAGCAGCTTGGTGGGGTGGGGGTCCGAGACCCAGTACTTC. Full variable domain (rest looked up from reference TRBV7-8 and TRBJ2-5): GAGVSQSPRYKVAKRGQDVALRCDPISGHVSLFWYQQALGQGPEFLTYFQNEAQLDKSGLPSDRFFAERPEGSVSTLKIQRTQQEDSAVYLCASSLVGWGSETQYFGPGTRLLVL.

This rearrangement joins TRBV25-1 to TRBJ1-1; the D gene is possibly TRBD1 (6 bases). V lost 2 bases to trimming and J lost 4 bases, with 14 bases between them. The CDR3 length is 15 residues. Germline assignment: CDR1 MGHDK and CDR2 SYGVNS. CDR3 coding DNA: TGTGCCAGCAGTGAAGGGGGCCGCGGGGGCACTGAAGCTTTCTTT. It encodes CASSEGGRGGTEAFF. Complete variable domain (other parts from reference TRBV25-1 and TRBJ1-1): EADIYQTPRYLVIGTGKKITLECSQTMGHDKMYWYQQDPGMELHLIHYSYGVNSTEKGDLSSESTVSRIRTEHFPLTLESARPSHTSQYLCASSEGGRGGTEAFFGQGTRLTVV.

The genes are TRBV12-5 and TRBJ1-2; 8 bases fit TRBD1. Trimming at V came to 2 bases and at J to 5 bases, leaving 7 bases not matched to a gene. The CDR3 contains 15 residues. Germline assignment: CDR1 LGHNT and CDR2 FRNRAP. CDR3 sequence reads: CASGLTLTGGYGYTF. DNA for the CDR3: TGTGCTAGTGGTTTGACCCTAACAGGGGGTTATGGCTACACCTTC.